Below are 20 T cell receptor beta chains sequenced from a single sample in a study of cytomegalovirus exposure and HLA in healthy donors (TCRdb year 2017). Libraries were built with the immunoSEQ multiplex PCR assay. TCRdb mirrors the immuneACCESS table, restricted to in-frame sequences. Some clones are absent from its copies; in checked studies, under half trace to an unresolved V gene, and the reason for the others is unknown. This sample lists hundreds of thousands of clones; 86% were detected once. 0.83% of the sample is held by the ten biggest clonotypes. Sample: PBMCs. The receptors shown here come from a woman under 30 in good health and CMV-seronegative.

The chain employs TRBV28 and TRBJ1-6; the D gene is possibly TRBD1 (6 bases). Trimming cost V 7 bases and J 2 bases, with 15 bases left between them. CDR1 MDHEN and CDR2 SYDVKM come from the germline V gene. CDR3 length: 16 residues. CDR3 sequence reads: CASTSTGSTYNSPLHF. CDR3 sequence (DNA): TGTGCCAGCACCTCGACAGGTTCTACCTATAATTCACCCCTCCACTTT. The whole variable domain, filled in from reference TRBV28 and TRBJ1-6, reads DVKVTQSSRYLVKRTGEKVFLECVQDMDHENMFWYRQDPGLGLRLIYFSYDVKMKEKGDIPEGYSVSREKKERFSLILESASTNQTSMYLCASTSTGSTYNSPLHFGNGTRLTVT.

The rearrangement joins TRBV20-1 to TRBJ2-3; D uncertain. Germline assignment: CDR1 DFQATT and CDR2 SNEGSKA (reference sequence). This CDR3 has 11 residues. V lost 7 bases and J lost 4, with 9 bases in between. DNA for the CDR3: TGCAGTGGCGGAAGCGCAGATACGCAGTATTTT. Translating gives CSGGSADTQYF.

The CDR3 protein is CASSLRAGGYGLTYEQYF. CDR3 in DNA: TGTGCCAGCAGCCTTAGAGCGGGAGGGTACGGATTAACCTACGAGCAGTACTTC. J is TRBJ2-7 and V is TRBV7-2; 10 nucleotides align to TRBD2. Germline values: CDR1 SGHTA, CDR2 FQGNSA. The CDR3 consists of 18 residues. J was trimmed by 2 bases and V by 5 bases; bases with no gene match: 15.

The rearrangement links TRBV19 to TRBJ2-2; TRBD1 is a possible D gene (6 bases). Trimming stripped 4 bases from V and 5 bases from J, with 20 bases between. The CDR3 runs 17 residues. Germline V gene lookup returns CDR1 LNHDA and CDR2 SQIVND (reference sequence). The CDR3 region has the DNA TGTGCCAGTAGTACAAAAGGACCGAACAGGGAAACCGGGGAGCTGTTTTTT. This translates into CASSTKGPNRETGELFF.

DNA of the CDR3: TGTGCCAGTAGTTACGGGGGCACTGAAGCTTTCTTT. Translating it yields CASSYGGTEAFF. The V and J genes are TRBV19 and TRBJ1-1, with D tentatively TRBD1 (5 bases). V lost 5 bases to trimming and J lost 4 bases, with 8 bases between them. The CDR3 is 12 amino acids. Germline assignment: CDR1 LNHDA and CDR2 SQIVND (reference sequence).

The rearrangement uses TRBV30 and TRBJ1-2, with 10 bases fitting TRBD1. The CDR3 has 18 residues. V lost 1 base and J lost 4; bases outside the gene matches: 15. CDR1 and CDR2 (germline): GTSNPN, SVGIG (reference sequence). CDR3 sequence reads: CAWSDHPFRDRGGYGYTF. CDR3 bases: TGTGCCTGGAGTGACCACCCGTTCCGGGACAGGGGTGGCTATGGCTACACCTTC.

The chain links TRBV11-3 to TRBJ2-2; D not certain. There are 14 residues in the CDR3. The germline gives CDR1 SGHNT, CDR2 YENEEA. Trimming left V 2 bases short and J 5 bases short, with 9 bases between. CDR3 sequence: CASSLSFLTGELFF. CDR3 sequence (DNA): TGTGCCAGCAGCTTATCGTTTTTAACCGGGGAGCTGTTTTTT.

With respect to this clone: The sample carries other DNA sequences with the same CDR3. The J gene is TRBJ2-7, the V gene TRBV18; 9 nucleotides line up with TRBD1. This CDR3 is 15 amino acids long. After removal of 3 bases from V and 4 bases from J, the junction contained 7 bases not matched to a gene. CDR1 and CDR2 from the germline V gene are KGHSH and LQKENI. The CDR3 DNA is TGTGCCAGCTCACCGCCCGGGACAGGGCCGTACGAGCAGTACTTC. The encoded protein is CASSPPGTGPYEQYF.

This chain uses TRBV27 with TRBJ2-7; D possibly corresponds to TRBD2 (6 bases). Germline assignment: CDR1 MNHEY and CDR2 SMNVEV (reference sequence). The CDR3 totals 14 residues. Trimming cost V 0 bases and J 5 bases, with 11 bases left between them. CDR3: CASSLSRGKHEQYF. The CDR3 nucleotides are TGTGCCAGCAGTTTATCGCGGGGCAAGCACGAGCAGTACTTC.

The chain joins TRBV15 to TRBJ2-5; 9 bases fit TRBD2. The ends lost 8 bases at V and 5 bases at J; junction bases unmatched: 6. CDR1 LNHNV and CDR2 YYDKDF come from the germline V gene (reference sequence). The CDR3 totals 13 residues. CDR3 loop: CATRTSEFETQYF. In nucleotides, the CDR3 is TGTGCCACCCGGACTAGCGAGTTCGAGACCCAGTACTTC.

The chain combines TRBV27 with TRBJ2-7, with TRBD1 matching 7 bases. The J segment lost 1 base and the V segment lost 4 bases, leaving 7 bases of the junction unmatched. This CDR3 spans 15 amino acids. Germline V gene sequence: CDR1 MNHEY, CDR2 SMNVEV (reference sequence). As DNA, the CDR3 is TGTGCCAGCAGTTCTGGGACAGTCGGATCCTACGAGCAGTACTTC. Protein sequence: CASSSGTVGSYEQYF.

The V and J genes are TRBV7-2 and TRBJ2-7, with TRBD2 identical over 8 bases. The CDR3 sequence is 17 residues long. V was clipped by 1 base and J by 6 bases; unmatched bases: 14. The germline V gene has CDR1 SGHTA and CDR2 FQGNSA. CDR3 protein: CASSLGSGGGTTREQYF. As DNA, the CDR3 is TGTGCCAGCAGCTTAGGATCGGGAGGGGGAACTACGCGCGAGCAGTACTTC.

V usage is TRBV5-8 and J usage is TRBJ1-6; no clear D gene. V shed 0 bases and J shed 6 bases, with 10 bases lying between them. CDR3 size: 15 residues. Germline lookup yields CDR1 SGHTS and CDR2 YDEGEE. Written as DNA, the CDR3 is TGTGCCAGCAGCTTGGACCCGGGTTCTAATTCACCCCTCCACTTT. Translating it yields CASSLDPGSNSPLHF.

The V gene is TRBV7-2, the J gene TRBJ1-5; no clear D gene. The V end lost 4 bases, the J end lost 6 bases, and 4 bases lay between the germline ends. This CDR3 has 11 residues. Germline assignment: CDR1 SGHTA and CDR2 FQGNSA. This CDR3 reads CASSSCQPQHF. CDR3 sequence (DNA): TGTGCCAGCAGCTCCTGTCAGCCCCAGCATTTT.

The J gene is TRBJ2-2, the V gene TRBV11-2; the match to TRBD1 covers 9 bases. CDR1 and CDR2 (germline): SGHAT, FQNNGV. Trimming at V came to 5 bases and at J to 5 bases, leaving 9 bases not matched to a gene. This CDR3 comprises 16 residues. Written as DNA, the CDR3 is TGTGCCAGCAGCCCTCTACAGGGGGCGGGTACCGGGGAGCTGTTTTTT. Amino acid sequence: CASSPLQGAGTGELFF.

The table lists this clone with a count of one. The chain carries TRBV28 and TRBJ2-3; D remains ambiguous. CDR1 and CDR2 from the germline V gene are MDHEN and SYDVKM. The CDR3 is 12 amino acids. V was trimmed by 5 bases and J by 9 bases, leaving 12 bases between them. The CDR3 coding sequence is TGTGCCAGCAGTCCCCGACTCTTAACGCAGTATTTT. Translated: CASSPRLLTQYF.

This sequence joins TRBV7-9 and TRBJ2-7, with 9 bases aligning to TRBD2. The CDR3 covers 15 residues. Looked up from germline, CDR1 is SEHNR and CDR2 is FQNEAQ (reference sequence). The trim removed 5 bases at V and 3 bases at J, leaving 8 bases unmatched. The CDR3 nucleotides are TGTGCCAGCAGCCGCTCGGGCGGGGGGGACTACGAGCAGTACTTC. Protein: CASSRSGGGDYEQYF. The variable domain in full, completed from reference TRBV7-9 and TRBJ2-7, reads DTGVSQNPRHKITKRGQNVTFRCDPISEHNRLYWYRQTLGQGPEFLTYFQNEAQLEKSRLLSDRFSAERPKGSFSTLEIQRTEQGDSAMYLCASSRSGGGDYEQYFGPGTRLTVT.

The rearrangement uses TRBV27 and TRBJ1-2, with D possibly TRBD1 on 5 matching bases. The germline gives CDR1 MNHEY, CDR2 SMNVEV (reference sequence). The CDR3 extends over 15 amino acids. Deletions cut 6 bases from V and 4 bases from J, with 18 bases between. The CDR3 DNA reads TGTGCCAGCAGCCTGGGGCCCAGCGCCCTCTATGGCTACACCTTC. Protein product: CASSLGPSALYGYTF.

As for this clone: This sample includes further DNA sequences coding for the same CDR3. The chain joins TRBV5-4 to TRBJ1-2; tentatively, D is TRBD1 (6 bases). Germline values: CDR1 SGHNT, CDR2 YYREEE (reference sequence). This CDR3 has 13 residues. Deletions cut 0 bases from V and 8 bases from J, with 11 bases between. CDR3: CASSLEQGGGYTF. CDR3 sequence (DNA): TGTGCCAGCAGCTTGGAACAGGGAGGGGGCTACACCTTC.

The chain combines TRBV2 with TRBJ2-1; weak D call: TRBD1 (5 bases). Germline V gene data show CDR1 as SNHLY and CDR2 as FYNNEI. This CDR3 region has 15 residues. Trimming removed 6 bases at V and 3 bases at J, with 15 bases between. The CDR3 nucleotides are TGTGCCAGCAGCCCCACAACAGACAGCTACAATGAGCAGTTCTTC. As protein: CASSPTTDSYNEQFF.